These T cell receptor beta chains were read from a single sample in a study of blood T cell repertoires in COVID-19. TCRdb's copy holds only in-frame clones and misses some; the assay was immunoSEQ multiplex PCR. The top ten hold 0.83% of the sample, which has under 250,000 clones, about nine tenths seen once. Sequencing was performed on peripheral blood. Receptors originate from a man aged 30 to 45 with COVID-19, enrolled during active disease. Both conserved end residues are trimmed from each CDR3. Clone size is stated in some rows and not others, as once, few, many or a class when expanded.

J: TRBJ2-5; size: .; V: TRBV2; CDR3: ASRKNNQETQY
J: TRBJ1-6; size: .; V: TRBV5-1; CDR3: ASSLGARRDSPLH
J: TRBJ1-5; size: .; V: TRBV3-1/TRBV3-2; CDR3: ASSQGRTASVSQH
J: TRBJ1-1; size: .; V: TRBV12-5; CDR3: ASGLVPQGAGTEAF
J: TRBJ1-2; size: .; V: TRBV5-1; CDR3: ASRMLDGYT
J: TRBJ1-5; size: .; V: TRBV3-1/TRBV3-2; CDR3: ASSQDTTGGGQPQH
J: TRBJ1-5; size: .; V: TRBV4-1; CDR3: ASSQSQGREPQH
J: TRBJ1-1; size: .; V: TRBV27; CDR3: ASSLSARGLTEAF
J: TRBJ2-7; size: once; V: TRBV3-1/TRBV3-2; CDR3: ASSQDPPLAGGRYEQY
J: TRBJ1-2; size: .; V: TRBV5-1; CDR3: ASSLVVGANSYGYT